This TCR beta chain was sequenced in a study of response to subunit inactivated influenza vaccine. Study-wide points: Authors suggested few new T cells are recruited by each seasonal influenza vaccination.

TCRdb reanalysed the RT-PCR reads using MiXCR and keeps one entry per CDR3 protein. The repertoire includes about 500,000 distinct CDR3 sequences, 10% to 15% of them detected once, and over 10% sits in the top ten. The CDR3 has 15 amino acids. CDR1 and CDR2 from the germline V gene are LNHNV and YYDKDF (reference sequence). Trimming took 5 bases from V and 0 from J, leaving 11 bases between them. Details on this clonotype: Antigen unknown.

This chain uses TRBV15 with TRBJ2-1, with D possibly being TRBD1 (6 bases). This clonotype was obtained from a man aged 50 or older who received an inactivated influenza vaccine. Here the sequenced sample was PBMCs from blood, taken 45 days after vaccination. The CDR3 protein is CATSSYRDSYNEQFF. The CDR3 DNA reads TGTGCCACCAGCTCCTACAGGGACTCCTACAATGAGCAGTTCTTC.